This TCR beta chain derives from a study of CD8+CD57+ T cells in acquired aplastic anemia. Overall study findings and caveats: Found in both controls and patients were approximately 30 CD8+ CDR3 sequences.

Concerning this clonotype itself: What it binds is not known.

The length of the CDR3 is 14 residues. Per germline, CDR1 DFQATT and CDR2 SNEGSKA (reference sequence). Trimming cost V 3 bases and J 4 bases; bases outside gene matches: 2. Genomic DNA, the template, was used for profiling of the TCR beta VDJ and CDR3. TCRdb reprocessed the reads with MiXCR, giving one entry per CDR3 protein. The sample shows a few hundred thousand distinct CDR3 sequences, approximately 60% of them seen only once. Those patients picked for sequencing had displayed CD8+CD57+ cell expansion on flow cytometry. Blood came from patients not yet given any therapy. This chain connects TRBV20-1 to TRBJ2-5, with 13 bases fitting TRBD2. The origin of this receptor is a human donor with aplastic anemia. Material: sorted CD4+, CD8+, or CD8+CD57+ T cells (not recorded which) from PBMCs. CDR3 loop: CSASRLAGGETQYF. CDR3 in DNA: TGCAGTGCTAGTCGACTAGCGGGAGGAGAGACCCAGTACTTC.